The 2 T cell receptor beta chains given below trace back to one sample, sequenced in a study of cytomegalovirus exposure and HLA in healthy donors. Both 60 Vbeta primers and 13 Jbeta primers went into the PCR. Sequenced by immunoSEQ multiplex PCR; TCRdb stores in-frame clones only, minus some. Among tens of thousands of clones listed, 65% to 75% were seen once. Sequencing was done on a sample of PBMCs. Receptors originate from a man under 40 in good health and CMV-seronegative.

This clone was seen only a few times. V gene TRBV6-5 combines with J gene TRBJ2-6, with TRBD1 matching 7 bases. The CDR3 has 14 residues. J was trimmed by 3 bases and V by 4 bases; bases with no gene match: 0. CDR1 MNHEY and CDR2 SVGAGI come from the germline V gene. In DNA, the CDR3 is TGTGCCAGCAGTTCAGGGGGTGGGGCCAACGTCCTGACTTTC. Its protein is CASSSGGGANVLTF.

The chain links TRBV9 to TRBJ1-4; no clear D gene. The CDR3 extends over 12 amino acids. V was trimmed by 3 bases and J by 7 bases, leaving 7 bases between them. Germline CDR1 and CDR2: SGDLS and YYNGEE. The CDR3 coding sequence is TGTGCCAGCAGCGGAGATAGTGAAAAACTGTTTTTT. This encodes CASSGDSEKLFF.